A selection of T cell receptor beta chains follows, all from one sample in a study of shared clonotypes between healthy human individuals. Produced via immunoSEQ multiplex PCR; TCRdb's table is partial and in-frame only. The table shows roughly 2.6 million clones, with approximately 90% occurring only once. The sample taken for sequencing was naive CD4+ T cells sorted from blood. Source of these receptors: a man aged 18 to 30 in good health. The CDR3 runs from the conserved cysteine through the conserved F or W. A D gene is named only where the DNA matches it firmly. Some rows mark clone size as missing; the rest say once, few, many or name a class of expanded clone.

d_gene: TRBD1
j_gene: TRBJ2-7
len: 15
v_gene: TRBV5-1
abundance: -
CDR3aa: CASRRTGQGIGEQYF
CDR3nt: TGCGCCAGCAGAAGGACGGGACAGGGAATCGGAGAGCAGTACTTC

d_gene: -
j_gene: TRBJ1-5
len: 13
v_gene: TRBV19
abundance: -
CDR3aa: CASSSLGNQPQHF
CDR3nt: TGTGCCAGTAGTTCCTTGGGCAATCAGCCCCAGCATTTT

d_gene: TRBD2
j_gene: TRBJ2-3
len: 16
v_gene: TRBV10-3
abundance: -
CDR3aa: CAISESLAGVADTQYF
CDR3nt: TGTGCCATCAGTGAGTCTCTAGCGGGGGTCGCAGATACGCAGTATTTT

d_gene: -
j_gene: TRBJ2-7
len: 11
v_gene: TRBV10-3
abundance: -
CDR3aa: CAISELYEQYF
CDR3nt: TGTGCCATCAGTGAGTTATACGAGCAGTACTTC

d_gene: -
j_gene: TRBJ2-7
len: 12
v_gene: TRBV5-1
abundance: -
CDR3aa: CASSFDSYEQYF
CDR3nt: TGCGCCAGCAGCTTCGATTCCTACGAGCAGTACTTC

d_gene: -
j_gene: TRBJ1-3
len: 15
v_gene: TRBV4-1
abundance: -
CDR3aa: CASSQVRGSGNTIYF
CDR3nt: TGCGCCAGCAGCCAAGTTAGGGGCTCTGGAAACACCATATATTTT

d_gene: -
j_gene: TRBJ2-5
len: 15
v_gene: TRBV7-9
abundance: -
CDR3aa: CASSLSQARKETQYF
CDR3nt: TGTGCCAGCAGCTTGAGCCAGGCGCGTAAAGAGACCCAGTACTTC

d_gene: TRBD1
j_gene: TRBJ2-6
len: 16
v_gene: TRBV27
abundance: -
CDR3aa: CASTDRAKTGANVLTF
CDR3nt: TGTGCCAGCACGGACAGGGCTAAAACTGGGGCCAACGTCCTGACTTTC

d_gene: TRBD2
j_gene: TRBJ2-3
len: 14
v_gene: TRBV5-1
abundance: -
CDR3aa: CASSGGLGTDTQYF
CDR3nt: TGCGCCAGCAGCGGGGGACTAGGCACAGATACGCAGTATTTT

d_gene: TRBD2
j_gene: TRBJ2-1
len: 18
v_gene: TRBV15
abundance: -
CDR3aa: CATSRGGLAGELGNEQFF
CDR3nt: TGTGCCACCAGCAGAGGAGGGCTAGCGGGAGAATTGGGAAATGAGCAGTTCTTC

d_gene: TRBD2
j_gene: TRBJ2-1
len: 14
v_gene: TRBV10-3
abundance: few
CDR3aa: CAIGGLAERTEQFF
CDR3nt: TGTGCCATCGGAGGACTAGCGGAGAGGACCGAGCAGTTCTTC

d_gene: TRBD1
j_gene: TRBJ2-3
len: 16
v_gene: TRBV6-6
abundance: -
CDR3aa: CASRKGDRVFLDTQYF
CDR3nt: TGTGCCAGCAGGAAAGGGGACAGGGTTTTTTTGGATACGCAGTATTTT

d_gene: -
j_gene: TRBJ1-6
len: 14
v_gene: TRBV6-5
abundance: once
CDR3aa: CASSHREDNSPLHF
CDR3nt: TGTGCCAGCAGTCATAGAGAAGATAATTCACCCCTCCACTTT

d_gene: TRBD1
j_gene: TRBJ1-1
len: 11
v_gene: TRBV5-1
abundance: -
CDR3aa: CASTKDREAFF
CDR3nt: TGCGCCAGCACTAAGGACAGGGAGGCTTTCTTT